One and the same sample provided the 3 T cell receptor beta chains below, sequenced in a study of T cells in Graves' hyperthyroidism and ophthalmopathy. Using RNA transcripts as the source, TCR beta CDR3 regions were amplified. Using the HTBI primer set, a first-round RT-PCR was run on the TCR CDR3. Each CDR3 protein is one row after TCRdb ran MiXCR on the multiplex PCR reads. Of around 450,000 distinct CDR3 sequences in the sample, 15% to 17% were seen once. Input material: blood. The receptors originated from a woman aged 18-29 years with Graves' hyperthyroidism.

The table lists this clonotype with many counts. The chain is built from TRBV28 and TRBJ2-7; 7 bases fit TRBD2. The CDR3 runs 15 residues. The V segment lost 7 bases and the J segment 4 bases; nucleotides outside the gene matches: 13. From germline, CDR1 is MDHEN and CDR2 SYDVKM. CDR3 amino acids: CASTLQGGSRYEQYF. The CDR3 nucleotides read TGTGCCAGCACTCTCCAGGGAGGGAGTAGGTACGAGCAGTACTTC.

The sample holds many counts of this clonotype. This chain links TRBV20-1 with TRBJ1-1; D may be TRBD1 (6 bases). This CDR3 contains 13 residues. CDR1 is DFQATT, CDR2 SNEGSKA, per germline (reference sequence). CDR3 in amino acids: CRGGHSLDTEAFF. CDR3 DNA sequence: TGCAGGGGGGGACACAGCTTGGACACTGAAGCTTTCTTT.

With regard to this clonotype: A much larger clone is a single base away; this may be a read error. This chain connects TRBV7-2 to TRBJ2-5, with TRBD1 matching 7 bases. V gave up 4 bases and J gave up 5 bases; unmatched junction bases: 13. This CDR3 comprises 16 residues. Per germline, CDR1 SGHTA and CDR2 FQGNSA. The CDR3 region has the DNA TGTGCCAGCAGCTCGAGTGTAAGGGGGCGCCGGGAGACCCAGTACTTC. Protein sequence: CASSSSVRGRRETQYF.